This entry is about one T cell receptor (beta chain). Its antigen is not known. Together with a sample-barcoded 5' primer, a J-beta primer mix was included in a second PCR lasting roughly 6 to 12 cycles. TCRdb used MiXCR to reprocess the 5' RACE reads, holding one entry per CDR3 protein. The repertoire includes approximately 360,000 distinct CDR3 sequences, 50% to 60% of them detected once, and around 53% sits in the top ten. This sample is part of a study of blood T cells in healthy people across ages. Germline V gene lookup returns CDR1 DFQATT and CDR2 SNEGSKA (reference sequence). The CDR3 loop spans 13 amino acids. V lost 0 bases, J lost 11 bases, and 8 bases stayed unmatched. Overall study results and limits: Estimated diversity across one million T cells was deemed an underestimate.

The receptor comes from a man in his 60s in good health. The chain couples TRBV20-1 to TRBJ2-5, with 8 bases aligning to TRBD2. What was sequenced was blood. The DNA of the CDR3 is TGCAGTGCTAGAGATCGGACCGGCGGGGGGCAGTACTTC. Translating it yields CSARDRTGGGQYF.